The rows below give T cell receptor beta chains drawn from one sample of a study of cytomegalovirus exposure and HLA in healthy donors. TCRdb's table, derived via immunoSEQ multiplex PCR, lists solely in-frame clones and lacks some. The data hold 150,000 to 200,000 clones, with about four fifths observed a single time. Sequenced input: PBMCs. The receptors originated from a female donor in good health and CMV-seronegative. The CDR3 runs from the conserved cysteine through the conserved F or W. The D gene is left open where the match is weak. Size is omitted from some rows. Given values are once, few, many or a class for expanded clones.

len: 14
v_gene: TRBV5-1
j_gene: TRBJ2-2
d_gene: TRBD1
abundance: -
CDR3nt: TGCGCCAGCAGCCGACAGGGGACGGCGAGGGAGCTGTTTTTT
CDR3aa: CASSRQGTARELFF

len: 11
v_gene: TRBV6-5
j_gene: TRBJ2-7
d_gene: -
abundance: -
CDR3nt: TGTGCCAGCAGGATAGCCTACGAGCAGTACTTC
CDR3aa: CASRIAYEQYF

len: 17
v_gene: TRBV30
j_gene: TRBJ1-6
d_gene: -
abundance: few
CDR3nt: TGTGCCTGGAGTGTAAGCTGGACTAGCTCCTATAATTCACCCCTCCACTTT
CDR3aa: CAWSVSWTSSYNSPLHF

len: 13
v_gene: TRBV10-2
j_gene: TRBJ1-2
d_gene: TRBD1
abundance: -
CDR3nt: TGCGCCAGCAGTGACGGGACAGGGAACGGCTACACCTTC
CDR3aa: CASSDGTGNGYTF

len: 16
v_gene: TRBV2
j_gene: TRBJ2-2
d_gene: TRBD2
abundance: -
CDR3nt: TGTGCCAGCAGTGAACCCAGCGGGAGTGGCACCGGGGAGCTGTTTTTT
CDR3aa: CASSEPSGSGTGELFF

len: 15
v_gene: TRBV27
j_gene: TRBJ2-3
d_gene: -
abundance: -
CDR3nt: TGTGCCAGCAGGTTTGAGGGGGAACACACAGATACGCAGTATTTT
CDR3aa: CASRFEGEHTDTQYF

len: 11
v_gene: TRBV20-1
j_gene: TRBJ1-1
d_gene: -
abundance: -
CDR3nt: TGCAGTGCTAGTGACCGACAGACGGCTTTCTTT
CDR3aa: CSASDRQTAFF

len: 15
v_gene: TRBV28
j_gene: TRBJ1-5
d_gene: TRBD1
abundance: -
CDR3nt: TGTGCCACCCTCCTCGAGGGACAGGGGAATCAGCCCCAGCATTTT
CDR3aa: CATLLEGQGNQPQHF

len: 16
v_gene: TRBV7-9
j_gene: TRBJ2-4
d_gene: TRBD1
abundance: -
CDR3nt: TGTTCCAGCAGCGTCGGGACAGAGATAGCCAAAAACATTCAGTACTTC
CDR3aa: CSSSVGTEIAKNIQYF

len: 11
v_gene: TRBV2
j_gene: TRBJ1-1
d_gene: -
abundance: -
CDR3nt: TGTGCCAGCATCGAGAACTTTGAAGCTTTCTTT
CDR3aa: CASIENFEAFF

len: 12
v_gene: TRBV7-2
j_gene: TRBJ2-7
d_gene: -
abundance: -
CDR3nt: TGTGCCAGCAGCCACGGGATGGGCGAGCAGTACTTC
CDR3aa: CASSHGMGEQYF

len: 13
v_gene: TRBV18
j_gene: TRBJ2-2
d_gene: -
abundance: -
CDR3nt: TGTGCCAGCTCACCTTCGGACATCGGGGAGCTGTTTTTT
CDR3aa: CASSPSDIGELFF

len: 17
v_gene: TRBV7-8
j_gene: TRBJ2-7
d_gene: TRBD1
abundance: few
CDR3nt: TGTGCCAGCAGCTTAATAGGTACCGGGACAGGCGCATACGAGCAGTACTTC
CDR3aa: CASSLIGTGTGAYEQYF

len: 14
v_gene: TRBV11-1
j_gene: TRBJ1-2
d_gene: -
abundance: -
CDR3nt: TGTGCCAGCAGCTGGGAGATCGGTGGAGATGGCTACACCTTC
CDR3aa: CASSWEIGGDGYTF

len: 16
v_gene: TRBV5-1
j_gene: TRBJ2-3
d_gene: TRBD1
abundance: -
CDR3nt: TGCGCCAGCAGCTTGACAGGACAGGGGTTTACAGATACGCAGTATTTT
CDR3aa: CASSLTGQGFTDTQYF

len: 14
v_gene: TRBV7-9
j_gene: TRBJ2-5
d_gene: TRBD1
abundance: -
CDR3nt: TGTGCCAGCAGCCCGACAGGGCTTCAAGAGACCCAGTACTTC
CDR3aa: CASSPTGLQETQYF

len: 14
v_gene: TRBV28
j_gene: TRBJ2-1
d_gene: TRBD2
abundance: -
CDR3nt: TGTGCCAGCAAGGGACTAGCGGGACCCAATGAGCAGTTCTTC
CDR3aa: CASKGLAGPNEQFF

len: 13
v_gene: TRBV7-9
j_gene: TRBJ2-7
d_gene: -
abundance: -
CDR3nt: TGTGCCAGCAGCTTTGGACAATACTACGAGCAGTACTTC
CDR3aa: CASSFGQYYEQYF

len: 14
v_gene: TRBV6-1
j_gene: TRBJ2-3
d_gene: TRBD1
abundance: -
CDR3nt: TGTGCCAGCAGTCGGACAGGAGGCACAGATACGCAGTATTTT
CDR3aa: CASSRTGGTDTQYF

len: 13
v_gene: TRBV6-6
j_gene: TRBJ2-5
d_gene: -
abundance: -
CDR3nt: TGTGCCAGCAGTTACATCGGAGGGGAGACCCAGTACTTC
CDR3aa: CASSYIGGETQYF

len: 16
v_gene: TRBV6-4
j_gene: TRBJ2-7
d_gene: TRBD2
abundance: -
CDR3nt: TGTGCCAGCAGCCCAACTAGCGGGAGGGCCTCCTACGAGCAGTACTTC
CDR3aa: CASSPTSGRASYEQYF

len: 17
v_gene: TRBV4-1
j_gene: TRBJ2-4
d_gene: TRBD1
abundance: -
CDR3nt: TGCGCCAGCAGCCAACCCTGGGACAGACCCGCCAAAAACATTCAGTACTTC
CDR3aa: CASSQPWDRPAKNIQYF

len: 16
v_gene: TRBV7-2
j_gene: TRBJ1-2
d_gene: TRBD1
abundance: -
CDR3nt: TGTGCCAGCAGCTTAGGGACAGGGGGTCGGGACTATGGCTACACCTTC
CDR3aa: CASSLGTGGRDYGYTF

len: 11
v_gene: TRBV6-1
j_gene: TRBJ2-7
d_gene: -
abundance: -
CDR3nt: TGTGCCAGCACGGTGCTGGAGGAGCAGTACTTC
CDR3aa: CASTVLEEQYF

len: 15
v_gene: TRBV11-3
j_gene: TRBJ2-1
d_gene: TRBD1
abundance: once
CDR3nt: TGTGCCAGCAGCGCAAGACAGGGCTACAACAATGAGCAGTTCTTC
CDR3aa: CASSARQGYNNEQFF

len: 19
v_gene: TRBV6-1
j_gene: TRBJ2-3
d_gene: TRBD1
abundance: -
CDR3nt: TGTGCCAGCAGTGATACCGGGACAGGGGCTTTCCTAAGCACAGATACGCAGTATTTT
CDR3aa: CASSDTGTGAFLSTDTQYF

len: 15
v_gene: TRBV6-6
j_gene: TRBJ1-5
d_gene: TRBD1
abundance: -
CDR3nt: TGTGCCAGCAGAAATACAGACAGGGCATATCAGCCCCAGCATTTT
CDR3aa: CASRNTDRAYQPQHF

len: 13
v_gene: TRBV27
j_gene: TRBJ1-2
d_gene: -
abundance: few
CDR3nt: TGTGCCAGCAGTTCAACCGGGAGCTATGGCTACACCTTC
CDR3aa: CASSSTGSYGYTF

len: 16
v_gene: TRBV27
j_gene: TRBJ1-1
d_gene: TRBD1
abundance: -
CDR3nt: TGTGCCAGCAGTTTGGAAACAGGGGGCGCGGGCACTGAAGCTTTCTTT
CDR3aa: CASSLETGGAGTEAFF

len: 15
v_gene: TRBV11-3
j_gene: TRBJ2-2
d_gene: -
abundance: -
CDR3nt: TGTGCCAGCAGCTTAGGACAGTGGGGCGCCGGGGAGCTGTTTTTT
CDR3aa: CASSLGQWGAGELFF

len: 13
v_gene: TRBV6-1
j_gene: TRBJ1-1
d_gene: -
abundance: -
CDR3nt: TGTGCCAGCAGTGTTCGCGGGACCACTGAAGCTTTCTTT
CDR3aa: CASSVRGTTEAFF

len: 15
v_gene: TRBV5-1
j_gene: TRBJ2-5
d_gene: -
abundance: -
CDR3nt: TGCGCCAGCAGCTTGGCCGGTCCCCGCCAAGAGACCCAGTACTTC
CDR3aa: CASSLAGPRQETQYF

len: 16
v_gene: TRBV15
j_gene: TRBJ2-7
d_gene: TRBD2
abundance: -
CDR3nt: TGTGCCACCAGCAGAGATCGGAGCGGGAGGGCCTACGAGCAGTACTTC
CDR3aa: CATSRDRSGRAYEQYF

len: 16
v_gene: TRBV7-6
j_gene: TRBJ2-1
d_gene: TRBD1
abundance: -
CDR3nt: TGTGCCAGCAGCCCAAGGGGGGGGACAGGGTTTAATGAGCAGTTCTTC
CDR3aa: CASSPRGGTGFNEQFF

len: 16
v_gene: TRBV6-1
j_gene: TRBJ1-2
d_gene: TRBD1
abundance: once
CDR3nt: TGTGCCAGCAGTGGGACCCCCGGGACAGGGGGATATGGCTACACCTTC
CDR3aa: CASSGTPGTGGYGYTF